Listed below are T cell receptor beta chains from one sample, sequenced in a study of technical replicates of blood from several donors. The repertoire was sequenced with immunoSEQ multiplex PCR; TCRdb's copy has only in-frame clones and lacks some. The repertoire includes about 67,000 clones, 95% to 98% of them detected once, and roughly 0.17% sits in the top ten. The sample comprised T cells isolated from PBMCs. The receptors originated from a human donor in good health. Each CDR3 is given with its conserved first and last residue. D genes are given only for firm matches. Not all rows give a size; the values are once, few, many and, for expanded clones, a class.

clone size,J gene,V gene,D gene,CDR3 protein,CDR3 DNA
NA,TRBJ1-1,TRBV9,NA,CASSVDPTRFTEAFF,TGTGCCAGCAGCGTAGATCCCACGAGGTTCACTGAAGCTTTCTTT
NA,TRBJ2-1,TRBV12-1,NA,CASRGLAEPQGWNEQFF,TGTGCCAGCAGAGGACTAGCGGAGCCTCAGGGATGGAATGAGCAGTTCTTC
NA,TRBJ2-2,TRBV5-4,NA,CASSWDIQNTGELFF,TGTGCCAGCAGCTGGGACATTCAGAACACCGGGGAGCTGTTTTTT
NA,TRBJ1-1,TRBV4-1,NA,CASSQGGKAFF,TGCGCCAGCAGCCAGGGAGGGAAAGCTTTCTTT
NA,TRBJ2-1,TRBV5-1,NA,CASSLSHEQFF,TGCGCCAGCAGCTTGAGCCATGAGCAGTTCTTC
once,TRBJ1-2,TRBV5-1,TRBD1,CASSTRQGAGGYTF,TGCGCCAGCAGCACAAGACAGGGAGCAGGAGGCTACACCTTC
NA,TRBJ1-5,TRBV4-1,NA,CASSHPGDGSNQPQHF,TGCGCCAGCAGCCATCCGGGAGATGGGAGCAATCAGCCCCAGCATTTT
NA,TRBJ2-5,TRBV29-1,NA,CSVEGGGPQETQYF,TGCAGCGTTGAAGGAGGAGGCCCTCAAGAGACCCAGTACTTC
NA,TRBJ2-1,TRBV27,TRBD2,CASSSSLAGLYNEQFF,TGTGCCAGCAGTTCCTCATTAGCGGGACTCTACAATGAGCAGTTCTTC
NA,TRBJ2-3,TRBV2,TRBD2,CASSWTSGSTDTQYF,TGTGCCAGCAGTTGGACTAGCGGGAGCACAGATACGCAGTATTTT
NA,TRBJ2-1,TRBV18,TRBD2,CASSWIAGDNEQFF,TGTGCCAGCTCTTGGATAGCGGGAGACAATGAGCAGTTCTTC
NA,TRBJ2-7,TRBV29-1,NA,CSAFERSTYEQYF,TGCAGCGCCTTTGAACGTAGTACCTACGAGCAGTACTTC
NA,TRBJ2-1,TRBV7-9,NA,CASSSGSLVVRDEQFF,TGTGCCAGCAGCTCAGGCTCGTTAGTTGTCAGGGATGAGCAGTTCTTC
NA,TRBJ1-1,TRBV6-5,TRBD1,CASSNRGDTEAFF,TGTGCCAGCAGCAACAGGGGGGACACTGAAGCTTTCTTT
NA,TRBJ2-3,TRBV5-4,TRBD2,CASSERGHTDTQYF,TGTGCCAGCAGTGAGCGGGGTCACACAGATACGCAGTATTTT
NA,TRBJ2-1,TRBV6-5,NA,CASSYDIIGNEQFF,TGTGCCAGCAGTTACGACATAATCGGCAATGAGCAGTTCTTC
NA,TRBJ2-1,TRBV30,NA,CARPKAAVSYNEQFF,TGTGCCCGCCCAAAGGCGGCAGTCTCCTACAATGAGCAGTTCTTC
NA,TRBJ2-1,TRBV9,TRBD2,CASSVPSGAYNEQFF,TGTGCCAGCAGCGTACCCAGCGGGGCCTACAATGAGCAGTTCTTC
NA,TRBJ2-2,TRBV9,NA,CASSVGGLTGELFF,TGTGCCAGCAGCGTAGGGGGGCTTACCGGGGAGCTGTTTTTT
NA,TRBJ2-6,TRBV19,TRBD1,CASKLYLSPGQGSGANVLTF,TGTGCCAGTAAACTCTACCTTTCCCCGGGACAGGGCTCTGGGGCCAACGTCCTGACTTTC
once,TRBJ2-4,TRBV2,NA,CASFGSGSTKNIQYF,TGTGCCAGCTTCGGGAGCGGGTCGACCAAAAACATTCAGTACTTC
NA,TRBJ2-1,TRBV13,TRBD2,CASRPGTSIFDEQFF,TGTGCCAGCAGGCCCGGGACTAGCATTTTTGATGAGCAGTTCTTC
NA,TRBJ2-7,TRBV6-5,NA,CASSYSIGTLYEQYF,TGTGCCAGCAGTTACTCGATTGGGACATTGTACGAGCAGTACTTC
once,TRBJ2-5,TRBV9,TRBD1,CASSKGQGQETQYF,TGTGCCAGCAGCAAGGGACAGGGCCAAGAGACCCAGTACTTC
NA,TRBJ1-5,TRBV7-9,NA,CASSLAGRVQPQHF,TGTGCCAGCAGCTTAGCTGGTAGAGTTCAGCCCCAGCATTTT
NA,TRBJ1-1,TRBV5-4,NA,CASSLEQNTEAFF,TGTGCCAGCAGCTTGGAACAGAACACTGAAGCTTTCTTT
NA,TRBJ1-1,TRBV27,TRBD1,CASRRDSRRDTEAFF,TGTGCCAGCAGAAGGGACAGTCGACGGGACACTGAAGCTTTCTTT
NA,TRBJ1-1,TRBV5-5,TRBD1,CASSPRQGRMNTEAFF,TGTGCCAGCAGCCCCCGACAGGGAAGGATGAACACTGAAGCTTTCTTT
NA,TRBJ1-1,TRBV6-5,NA,CASSHWETEAFF,TGTGCCAGCAGCCACTGGGAGACTGAAGCTTTCTTT
NA,TRBJ1-5,TRBV6-1,NA,CASSEFGEQPQHF,TGTGCCAGCAGTGAATTTGGAGAACAGCCCCAGCATTTT
NA,TRBJ2-5,TRBV18,NA,CASSPITTGYRETQYF,TGTGCCAGCTCACCAATCACTACAGGTTATCGAGAGACCCAGTACTTC
NA,TRBJ1-1,TRBV11-1,TRBD1,CASSRRGDRSNTEAFF,TGTGCCAGCAGCCGTCGAGGGGACAGATCGAACACTGAAGCTTTCTTT
NA,TRBJ2-2,TRBV12-5,TRBD1,CANSGTGGGDTGELFF,TGTGCTAACTCCGGGACAGGGGGAGGGGACACCGGGGAGCTGTTTTTT
NA,TRBJ2-1,TRBV25-1,NA,CASSLQDRITYNEQFF,TGTGCCAGCAGTTTACAGGACCGCATCACCTACAATGAGCAGTTCTTC
NA,TRBJ2-7,TRBV9,TRBD2,CASSVGLAGPGRLSYEQYF,TGTGCCAGCAGCGTAGGACTAGCGGGCCCCGGGCGACTCTCCTACGAGCAGTACTTC
NA,TRBJ2-1,TRBV6-5,NA,CASRRKTRSDEQFF,TGTGCCAGCAGGAGAAAGACTAGGAGTGATGAGCAGTTCTTC
NA,TRBJ1-1,TRBV5-6,NA,CASSLRQTGTMNTEAFF,TGTGCCAGCAGCTTGCGGCAAACCGGGACTATGAACACTGAAGCTTTCTTT
NA,TRBJ2-5,TRBV2,NA,CASRLEDQETQYF,TGTGCCAGCAGACTAGAAGATCAAGAGACCCAGTACTTC
NA,TRBJ2-1,TRBV7-6,TRBD2,CASSLAVAGGYNEQFF,TGTGCCAGCAGCTTAGCCGTGGCGGGGGGTTACAATGAGCAGTTCTTC
NA,TRBJ2-1,TRBV5-1,NA,CASSLDHRSSYNEQFF,TGCGCCAGCAGCTTGGACCACAGAAGCTCCTACAATGAGCAGTTCTTC
NA,TRBJ2-5,TRBV28,NA,CASRPPGYGQETQYF,TGTGCCAGCAGGCCGCCGGGATATGGCCAAGAGACCCAGTACTTC
NA,TRBJ2-7,TRBV5-1,NA,CASSLTNYEQYF,TGCGCCAGCAGCTTGACTAACTACGAGCAGTACTTC
NA,TRBJ1-5,TRBV6-5,TRBD1,CASSMGQGFQPQHF,TGTGCCAGCAGTATGGGACAGGGATTTCAGCCCCAGCATTTT
NA,TRBJ2-1,TRBV19,TRBD1,CASSDFSRQGAYNEQFF,TGTGCCAGTAGCGATTTTTCCCGACAGGGGGCCTACAATGAGCAGTTCTTC
NA,TRBJ1-2,TRBV7-9,NA,CASSPLPGLFDYGYTF,TGTGCCAGCAGCCCCCTCCCGGGGTTGTTCGACTATGGCTACACCTTC
NA,TRBJ1-6,TRBV5-1,NA,CASSYIVRGSNSPLHF,TGCGCCAGCAGCTATATAGTCAGGGGAAGTAATTCACCCCTCCACTTT
NA,TRBJ2-1,TRBV4-2,TRBD2,CASRLGVAGDYEQFF,TGTGCCAGCAGACTGGGGGTAGCGGGAGATTATGAGCAGTTCTTC
NA,TRBJ2-7,TRBV6-1,NA,CASRGPYEQYF,TGTGCCAGCAGGGGGCCGTACGAGCAGTACTTC
NA,TRBJ1-1,TRBV28,NA,CASSLRSRDAFF,TGTGCCAGCAGTTTACGGTCCAGGGATGCTTTCTTT
NA,TRBJ2-7,TRBV18,NA,CASSPPSVLEGEQYF,TGTGCCAGCTCACCACCATCCGTACTAGAGGGCGAGCAGTACTTC